This T cell receptor (beta chain) was sequenced during a study of CD8+ T cells in alopecia areata. Study information: Tofacitinib therapy took 6 to 18 months; 6 months off drug came after.

Trimming took 4 bases from V and 2 from J, leaving 6 bases between them. Germline-derived CDR1 and CDR2 are SGHTA and FQGNSA. The length of the CDR3 is 12 residues. Treatment noted: oral pan-JAK inhibitor, 5-10 mg twice daily. In the case of this clone: Its specificity is unknown. Possible read error: a much larger clone is one base away.

Sequencing relied on a cDNA template that was reverse transcribed from extracted RNA. TCRdb's copy holds only in-frame clones and misses some; the assay was immunoSEQ multiplex PCR. Of 150,000 to 200,000 clones in the sample, roughly 66% were seen once. The study, taken as a whole, reports: Clonality was higher in lesional than normal scalp, especially in alopecia totalis/universalis.

V gene TRBV7-2 combines with J gene TRBJ2-7; possibly TRBD1 for D (5 bases). This clonotype originated in a human donor with alopecia areata. Material: CD4+ T cells sorted from blood, obtained at week 24, from a patient treated with tofacitinib. In DNA, the CDR3 is TGTGCCAGCAGCTCAGGGACCTACGAGCAGTACTTC. Its protein is CASSSGTYEQYF. Together with reference TRBV7-2 and TRBJ2-7, the CDR3 gives the full variable domain: GAGVSQSPSNKVTEKGKDVELRCDPISGHTALYWYRQSLGQGLEFLIYFQGNSAPDKSGLPSDRFSAERTGGSVSTLTIQRTQQEDSAVYLCASSSGTYEQYFGPGTRLTVT.